This T cell receptor beta chain was obtained from a study of blood T cell repertoires in COVID-19. Study overall: Collection of acute and convalescent COVID-19 samples took place in the United States, Italy and Spain.

V lost 3 bases and J lost 4; bases outside the gene matches: 6. Germline CDR1 SGHTS, CDR2 YDEGEE. This CDR3 is built from 14 residues. The age range of participants was 18 to 89 years, with residence in under 25 US areas. Cohort placement rested on clinical history that participants reported themselves. Resolution of symptoms, clearance, or two negative PCRs was present in recovered Cohort 3 donors. Method: immunoSEQ multiplex PCR; TCRdb's copy keeps in-frame clones and lacks some. The table includes hundreds of thousands of clones, less than 90% detected once. The TCR sequence derives from a woman aged 60-70 years who had recovered from COVID-19. The gene calls are TRBV5-8 and TRBJ2-7; 8 bases match TRBD1. The specimen was PBMCs or T cells enriched from blood (not recorded which). CDR3 in amino acids: CASSSPGQDYEQYF. CDR3 coding DNA: TGTGCCAGCAGCTCGCCGGGACAGGATTACGAGCAGTACTTC. The complete variable domain, with remaining parts taken from reference TRBV5-8 and TRBJ2-7, reads EAGVTQSPTHLIKTRGQQATLRCSPISGHTSVYWYQQALGLGLQFLLWYDEGEERNRGNFPPRFSGRQFPNYSSELNVNALELEDSALYLCASSSPGQDYEQYFGPGTRLTVT.